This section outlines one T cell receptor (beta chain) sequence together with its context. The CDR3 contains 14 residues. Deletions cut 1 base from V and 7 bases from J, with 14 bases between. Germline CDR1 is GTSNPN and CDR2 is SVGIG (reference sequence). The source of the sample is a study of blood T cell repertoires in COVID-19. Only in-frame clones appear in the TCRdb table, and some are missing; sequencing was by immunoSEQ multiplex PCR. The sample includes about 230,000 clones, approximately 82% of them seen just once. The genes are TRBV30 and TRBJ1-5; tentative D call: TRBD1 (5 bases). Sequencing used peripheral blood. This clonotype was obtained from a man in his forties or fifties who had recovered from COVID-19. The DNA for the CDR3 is TGTGCCTGGAGTGGCATCGGACAAAACCAGCCCCAGCATTTT. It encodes CAWSGIGQNQPQHF.